One and the same sample provided the 4 T cell receptor beta chains below, sequenced in a study of shared clonotypes between healthy human individuals. Data came from immunoSEQ multiplex PCR; TCRdb stores just in-frame clones and leaves some out. The sample records roughly 2.2 million clones, around 93% being singletons. The sequencing input was naive CD4+ T cells from PBMCs. Subset described: CD45RA+ positively selected. The receptors come from a young man in good health. Some clones in this sample may be carry-over from other donors' samples.

The chain recombines TRBV5-6 with TRBJ2-5, with 8 bases identical to TRBD1. V shed 4 bases and J 0 bases; nucleotides not matched to a gene: 8. CDR3 length: 16 amino acids. Looked up from germline, CDR1 is SGHDT and CDR2 is YYEEEE. CDR3 nucleotides: TGTGCCAGCAGCCCCGGAGCAGGGGGCGACCAAGAGACCCAGTACTTC. It encodes CASSPGAGGDQETQYF.

The chain is built from TRBV2 and TRBJ1-5; TRBD1 might be the D (6 bases). This CDR3 region has 13 residues. Trimming took 6 bases from V and 4 from J, leaving 10 bases between them. Germline assignment: CDR1 SNHLY and CDR2 FYNNEI. This CDR3 is CASSRTVNQPQHF. The CDR3 DNA sequence: TGTGCCAGCAGCAGGACAGTTAATCAGCCCCAGCATTTT.

The rearrangement uses TRBV28 and TRBJ1-5; 7 bases match TRBD1. Germline loops: CDR1 MDHEN, CDR2 SYDVKM. The CDR3 is 17 residues long. V shed 5 bases, J shed 0 bases, and the junction held 10 bases outside the gene matches. The CDR3: CASSPGDSPYSNQPQHF. The CDR3, as DNA: TGTGCCAGCAGTCCGGGGGACAGCCCCTATAGCAATCAGCCCCAGCATTTT.

DNA for the CDR3: TGCGCCAGCAGCTTTCAGGGACAGGAAAATGAAAAACTGTTTTTT. Protein: CASSFQGQENEKLFF. The chain combines TRBV5-1 with TRBJ1-4, with 8 positions matching TRBD1. Germline-derived CDR1 and CDR2 are SGHRS and YFSETQ. V shed 2 bases and J 5 bases; nucleotides not matched to a gene: 5. The CDR3 runs 15 residues.